This T cell receptor beta chain derives from a study of CD8 T cells in Susac syndrome. The authors carried out high-throughput sequencing of TCR beta. They applied it to CD8+ and CD4+ T cells obtained from blood. The CD8+ and CD4+ T cells were isolated magnetically using a negative isolation approach, whereas the TEMRA cells were enriched by FACS. RNA was extracted with the RNeasy kit, and a quantity of about 0.45 to 1 ug was reverse transcribed using random hexamers. The TCR beta CDR3 was amplified by immunoSEQ multiplex PCR across 54 Vbeta, 13 Jbeta. TCRdb reanalysed the immunoSEQ multiplex PCR reads using MiXCR and keeps one entry per CDR3 protein. The data contain some 190,000 distinct CDR3 sequences, approximately 93% of them singletons. Germline V lookup: CDR1 SQVTM, CDR2 ANQGSEA. This CDR3 is 13 amino acids long. V was shortened by 2 bases and J by 3 bases, with 8 bases between the two germline ends.

The sequenced material came from CD4+ T cells from PBMCs. The chain carries TRBV29-1 and TRBJ1-5; D is undetermined. The receptor's source is a human donor in good health. The CDR3 region is CSVEMGFNQPQHF. The CDR3 DNA sequence: TGCAGCGTTGAAATGGGGTTCAATCAGCCCCAGCATTTT. The entire variable domain, with the rest obtained from reference TRBV29-1 and TRBJ1-5, is as follows: SAVISQKPSRDICQRGTSLTIQCQVDSQVTMMFWYRQQPGQSLTLIATANQGSEATYESGFVIDKFPISRPNLTFSTLTVSNMSPEDSSIYLCSVEMGFNQPQHFGDGTRLSIL.